This T cell receptor beta chain was documented in a study of human T cells and chemical hapten exposure. Across the whole study: The study traced per-sample TCR yield variation mainly to small differences in pooled library volumes.

Stated time point: healthy volunteer bleed at 6 weeks. Unfractionated whole blood served as the source for total RNA extraction. The V end was cut by 5 bases, the J end by 4 bases, with 5 bases between. Germline CDR1 MNHEY, CDR2 SMNVEV (reference sequence). The CDR3 loop spans 11 amino acids. Each cDNA molecule in the library carried unique molecular identifiers. The authors' processing: Sequenced samples showed a median of approximately 96,000 TCRs each, with counts running from approximately 21,000 to 630,000. TCRdb used MiXCR to reprocess the RACE reads, holding one entry per CDR3 protein. The authors' filters were not applied to this entry. This sample has some 78,000 distinct CDR3 sequences, with 7% to 9% found just once. This clonotype was observed a few times. Its antigen is as yet unknown. Study results and caveats: TCRs at a frequency above 1 in 1000 stayed unchanged with DPC sensitization.

The source material was whole blood. This chain links TRBV27 with TRBJ1-1; D uncertain. The receptor was isolated from a male donor in good health. Some clones in this sample may be carry-over from other donors' samples. CDR3 loop: CASSGFTEAFF. The CDR3 DNA is TGTGCCAGCAGTGGGTTCACTGAAGCTTTCTTT.